Each of the 27 T cell receptor beta chains below was sequenced from the same sample in a study of cytomegalovirus exposure and HLA in healthy donors. The PCR ran on 60 Vbeta and 13 Jbeta primers. Clones were sequenced by immunoSEQ multiplex PCR, and TCRdb holds only the in-frame ones, with some missing. The profile shows around 210,000 clones, about 85% of them singletons. Sequenced input: PBMCs. The receptor source for this set is a girl aged 2 to 9 in good health and CMV-seronegative.

V is TRBV5-8 and J is TRBJ2-3, with 10 positions matching TRBD2. Trimming removed 4 bases from V and 5 bases from J; junction bases left unmatched: 10. The CDR3 length is 16 residues. Germline assignment: CDR1 SGHTS and CDR2 YDEGEE. The CDR3 reads CASSRGLAERGDTQYF. The DNA for the CDR3 is TGTGCCAGCAGCCGCGGACTAGCGGAGAGGGGAGATACGCAGTATTTT.

The rearrangement joins TRBV6-1 to TRBJ1-4, with no clear D. Trimming pared 2 bases from V and 4 bases from J, leaving 8 bases between. The CDR3 covers 14 residues. In germline, CDR1 is MNHNS, CDR2 SASEGT. In DNA, the CDR3 is TGTGCCAGCAGTGAAAGGCGGATTAATGAAAAACTGTTTTTT. This gives the protein CASSERRINEKLFF.

The rearrangement links TRBV6-5 to TRBJ1-3; D gene unclear. From germline, CDR1 is MNHEY and CDR2 SVGAGI. This CDR3 has 13 amino acids. With 4 bases removed from V and 5 bases from J, the gap between germline ends came to 9 bases. DNA of the CDR3: TGTGCCAGCAGTTCTTCCGTTAGAAACACCATATATTTT. Its protein product is CASSSSVRNTIYF.

The sample holds one count of this clone. The rearrangement joins TRBV2 to TRBJ1-2; the D gene is possibly TRBD1 (5 bases). Per germline, CDR1 SNHLY and CDR2 FYNNEI. Trimming stripped 6 bases from V and 0 bases from J, with 14 bases between. This CDR3 has 15 amino acids. The CDR3 nucleotides read TGTGCCAGCAGGGTGGAACAGGCGACTAACTATGGCTACACCTTC. Translated, it gives CASRVEQATNYGYTF.

The chain combines TRBV11-3 with TRBJ2-7; TRBD1 might be the D (6 bases). The V end was cut by 3 bases, the J end by 3 bases, with 9 bases between. Germline V lookup: CDR1 SGHNT, CDR2 YENEEA. The length of the CDR3 is 13 residues. The CDR3 loop is CASSLGAFYEQYF. In DNA, the CDR3 is TGTGCCAGCAGCTTGGGGGCCTTCTACGAGCAGTACTTC.

The chain recombines TRBV13 with TRBJ2-6, with 7 bases identical to TRBD2. This CDR3 is 18 amino acids long. Germline loops: CDR1 PRHDT, CDR2 FYEKMQ (reference sequence). V gave up 7 bases and J gave up 0 bases; unmatched junction bases: 12. DNA of the CDR3: TGTGCCAGCACCTACCGGGACTACTCAAGCTCTGGGGCCAACGTCCTGACTTTC. Residues: CASTYRDYSSSGANVLTF.

This chain joins TRBV19 and TRBJ2-1; perhaps TRBD2 as D (6 bases). With 4 bases removed from V and 0 bases from J, the gap between germline ends came to 16 bases. This CDR3 contains 17 residues. The germline V gene encodes CDR1 LNHDA and CDR2 SQIVND (reference sequence). The CDR3 protein is CASSTDSGLSSYNEQFF. DNA of the CDR3: TGTGCCAGTAGTACCGATAGCGGCCTAAGCTCCTACAATGAGCAGTTCTTC.

This chain links TRBV12-5 with TRBJ1-1; 9 bases match TRBD1. Germline trimming cut 1 base from V and 1 base from J; bases unmatched to any gene: 22. There are 22 residues in the CDR3. Germline assignment: CDR1 LGHNT and CDR2 FRNRAP. CDR3 loop: CASGLDPGQGIHTILGNTEAFF. DNA of the CDR3: TGTGCTAGTGGTTTGGACCCGGGACAGGGAATACATACGATCCTCGGGAACACTGAAGCTTTCTTT.

This clone occurred once. The chain is built from TRBV6-1 and TRBJ1-1; D gene uncertain. Germline-derived CDR1 and CDR2 are MNHNS and SASEGT. The length of the CDR3 is 13 residues. Trimming pared 7 bases from V and 2 bases from J, leaving 11 bases between. The CDR3 region has the DNA TGTGCCAGCATGAGGGCCACTAACACTGAAGCTTTCTTT. Translation gives CASMRATNTEAFF.

V is TRBV19 and J is TRBJ2-2; no reliable D call. Germline V gives CDR1 LNHDA, CDR2 SQIVND (reference sequence). CDR3 length equals 12 residues. Deletions cut 4 bases from V and 4 bases from J, with 4 bases between. The CDR3 coding sequence is TGTGCCAGTAGTACTAGCACCGGGGAGCTGTTTTTT. This encodes CASSTSTGELFF.

The chain uses TRBV6-5 and TRBJ1-2; D uncertain. This CDR3 is 14 amino acids long. V was pared by 2 bases and J by 5 bases, with 12 bases between. CDR1 MNHEY and CDR2 SVGAGI come from the germline V gene. The DNA of the CDR3 is TGTGCCAGCAGTTACCGGACGGGCGGGTATGGCTACACCTTC. Encoded protein: CASSYRTGGYGYTF.

The CDR3 here is CASSPDLSSGNTIYF. The DNA of the CDR3 is TGCGCCAGCAGCCCAGACTTAAGCTCTGGAAACACCATATATTTT. The chain employs TRBV5-1 and TRBJ1-3; unclear D gene. Per the germline V gene, CDR1 is SGHRS and CDR2 is YFSETQ. The CDR3 extends over 15 amino acids. V was cut by 4 bases and J by 0 bases, with 11 bases left in between.

The chain links TRBV6-1 to TRBJ2-7; D is unresolved. Per germline, CDR1 MNHNS and CDR2 SASEGT. The CDR3 is 12 residues long. Trimming took off 10 bases at V and 4 bases at J, with 14 bases between the two ends. CDR3 region: CATRPTTYEQYF. Here the CDR3 DNA reads TGTGCCACCAGGCCTACGACATACGAGCAGTACTTC.

This chain joins TRBV19 and TRBJ2-7, with 7 bases that match TRBD2. The V gene's germline CDR1 is LNHDA and CDR2 SQIVND (reference sequence). V trimming: 8 bases; J trimming: 2 bases; junction bases outside the gene matches: 6. The CDR3 covers 13 residues. The CDR3 bases are TGTGCCAGTCGGAGGGGAGGGGCCTACGAGCAGTACTTC. It yields the protein CASRRGGAYEQYF.

In this sample, this clone turned up a few times. The V gene is TRBV5-4, the J gene TRBJ1-1; D is ambiguous. The germline V and J ends were trimmed by 1 base and 1 base, with 8 bases remaining between them. Germline lookup yields CDR1 SGHNT and CDR2 YYREEE (reference sequence). This CDR3 region has 14 residues. The CDR3 loop reads CASSLRHQNTEAFF. The CDR3 nucleotides are TGTGCCAGCAGCTTGAGACACCAGAACACTGAAGCTTTCTTT.

The J gene is TRBJ1-5, the V gene TRBV6-1; TRBD1 is a possible D gene (6 bases). The germline gives CDR1 MNHNS, CDR2 SASEGT. V lost 11 bases, J lost 5 bases, and 16 bases lay in between. The CDR3 totals 13 residues. The CDR3 spells CAGADRIYQPQHF. In nucleotides, the CDR3 is TGTGCCGGCGCTGACAGGATCTATCAGCCCCAGCATTTT.

J is TRBJ2-7 and V is TRBV2; 9 bases fit TRBD1. CDR3 length: 14 amino acids. The V gene end was trimmed by 5 bases and the J gene end by 2 bases; junction bases not matched to a gene: 4. Germline CDR1 is SNHLY and CDR2 is FYNNEI. The CDR3 DNA sequence: TGTGCCAGCAGTTCCGGGACAGGGCCCTACGAGCAGTACTTC. Translation: CASSSGTGPYEQYF.

The CDR3 loop is CASSFGLLEQQYF. The CDR3 region has the DNA TGTGCCAGCAGTTTTGGGCTTCTCGAGCAGCAGTACTTC. The chain carries TRBV28 and TRBJ2-7; D is unclear. The CDR3 has 13 amino acids. With 3 bases removed from V and 8 bases from J, the gap between germline ends came to 14 bases. Germline values: CDR1 MDHEN, CDR2 SYDVKM. The full variable domain, its missing parts supplied by reference TRBV28 and TRBJ2-7, is DVKVTQSSRYLVKRTGEKVFLECVQDMDHENMFWYRQDPGLGLRLIYFSYDVKMKEKGDIPEGYSVSREKKERFSLILESASTNQTSMYLCASSFGLLEQQYFGPGTRLTVT.

This rearrangement joins TRBV29-1 to TRBJ2-5, with D maybe TRBD1 (6 bases). The DNA end is more similar to TRBJ2-7, so the J call may be wrong. Per the germline V gene, CDR1 is SQVTM and CDR2 is ANQGSEA. The CDR3 length is 15 residues. The CDR3 sequence: CSVRTGLQGSYEQYF. The CDR3 DNA is TGCAGCGTTCGTACAGGGCTTCAGGGCTCCTACGAGCAGTACTTC.

The genes are TRBV7-8 and TRBJ2-2, with 10 bases matching TRBD2. The CDR3 extends over 18 amino acids. CDR1 is SGHVS, CDR2 FQNEAQ, per germline. Unmatched junction bases numbered 9, after V lost 1 base and J lost 4 bases. The CDR3: CASSLVPPLAGFTGELFF. The CDR3 DNA reads TGTGCCAGCAGCTTAGTCCCCCCACTAGCGGGGTTCACCGGGGAGCTGTTTTTT.

This clone was detected only once. The chain employs TRBV15 and TRBJ1-1; D unresolved. Germline V gene lookup returns CDR1 LNHNV and CDR2 YYDKDF (reference sequence). V was shortened by 1 base and J by 0 bases, with 3 bases between the two germline ends. The CDR3 totals 13 residues. DNA of the CDR3: TGTGCCACCAGCAGAGGCGTGAACACTGAAGCTTTCTTT. It encodes CATSRGVNTEAFF.

The gene calls are TRBV6-5 and TRBJ2-5, with D possibly being TRBD1 (6 bases). The CDR3 runs to 14 residues. The V and J ends lost 6 bases and 5 bases respectively, with 16 bases between them. Germline CDR1 and CDR2: MNHEY and SVGAGI. The CDR3 DNA sequence: TGTGCCAGCAGGCTAGACAGGTTGGAGGAGACCCAGTACTTC. It translates to CASRLDRLEETQYF.

Only a few counts were recorded for this clone. The rearrangement joins TRBV5-1 to TRBJ1-2; D is unresolved. The CDR3 sequence is 13 residues long. Germline CDR1 SGHRS, CDR2 YFSETQ. Trimming took off 5 bases at V and 4 bases at J, with 12 bases between the two ends. CDR3 sequence reads: CASRQEVGYGYTF. CDR3 bases: TGCGCCAGCAGGCAGGAGGTCGGCTATGGCTACACCTTC. Using reference TRBV5-1 and TRBJ1-2 for the parts outside the CDR3, the full variable domain is KAGVTQTPRYLIKTRGQQVTLSCSPISGHRSVSWYQQTPGQGLQFLFEYFSETQRNKGNFPGRFSGRQFSNSRSEMNVSTLELGDSALYLCASRQEVGYGYTFGSGTRLTVV.

The V and J genes are TRBV30 and TRBJ2-7; no clear D gene. Germline lookup yields CDR1 GTSNPN and CDR2 SVGIG (reference sequence). The ends were cut back, 0 bases at V and 3 bases at J, with 12 bases in the middle. This CDR3 is built from 14 residues. This CDR3 is CAWSVNLVSYEQYF. In DNA form, the CDR3 reads TGTGCCTGGAGTGTCAATCTAGTAAGCTACGAGCAGTACTTC.

In this sample, this clone turned up once. The gene calls are TRBV2 and TRBJ1-2, with 7 bases aligning to TRBD1. Germline-derived CDR1 and CDR2 are SNHLY and FYNNEI. CDR3 length: 16 residues. J gave up 4 bases and V 5 bases, and 13 bases lay outside the gene matches. CDR3 in DNA: TGTGCCAGCAGTACCCGGGACAGACCTTCTGGCTATGGCTACACCTTC. It encodes CASSTRDRPSGYGYTF.

The rearrangement uses TRBV28 and TRBJ2-1; 11 positions agree with TRBD1. Looked up from germline, CDR1 is MDHEN and CDR2 is SYDVKM. V lost 5 bases and J lost 3; bases outside the gene matches: 6. The CDR3 spans 16 residues. Here the CDR3 reads CASSPGGTGGYNEQFF. CDR3 in DNA: TGTGCCAGCAGTCCGGGAGGGACAGGGGGCTACAATGAGCAGTTCTTC.

The sample holds a few counts of this clone. The rearrangement joins TRBV28 to TRBJ1-2; tentatively, D is TRBD1 (5 bases). V gave up 6 bases and J gave up 4 bases, with 12 bases separating them. The CDR3 is 13 amino acids. Germline values: CDR1 MDHEN, CDR2 SYDVKM. The CDR3, as DNA: TGTGCCAGCAGCTTGGGGGGGGGCTATGGCTACACCTTC. Its protein product is CASSLGGGYGYTF.